This entry describes one T cell receptor (beta chain). The data were taken from a study of T cell changes during pregnancy in multiple sclerosis. Clones were read by immunoSEQ multiplex PCR, and TCRdb kept only the in-frame ones, dropping some. The sample contains about 100,000 clones, around 93% of which appear only once. The germline V gene encodes CDR1 KGHSH and CDR2 LQKENI. The ends lost 2 bases at V and 10 bases at J; junction bases unmatched: 12. This CDR3 region has 15 residues. This sequence originates from a female donor with multiple sclerosis, enrolled in a pregnancy study. Sequencing used peripheral blood, obtained after pregnancy. The chain employs TRBV18 and TRBJ2-7, with 9 bases identical to TRBD1. Written as DNA, the CDR3 is TGTGCCAGCTCACCAGGGACAGGGTCCCTACGAGACCAGTACTTC. Translating gives CASSPGTGSLRDQYF.